These 2 T cell receptor beta chains were sequenced from one sample in a study of tumor and adjacent non-tumor tissue in lung cancer. A modified ARM-PCR protocol with three rounds of nested PCR amplified TCRbeta. TCRdb itself ran the multiplex PCR reads through MiXCR, one entry per CDR3 protein. Here the sample spans some 99,000 distinct CDR3 sequences, roughly 80% being singletons. The template was RNA from unsorted bulk tissue. Input material: lung tumor tissue. These receptors originate from a woman aged 55-69 years with non-small cell lung cancer.

The chain uses TRBV11-2 and TRBJ2-4; possibly TRBD1 for D (6 bases). The CDR3 has 16 residues. Per the germline V gene, CDR1 is SGHAT and CDR2 is FQNNGV. V was clipped by 2 bases and J by 0 bases, with 11 bases between them. The CDR3 nucleotides are TGTGCCAGCAGCTTATCCGGACAGCTAGCCAAAAACATTCAGTACTTC. Translation: CASSLSGQLAKNIQYF.

A remark on this clonotype: A much larger clone differs from this one at a single base, so this may be a read error. The chain uses TRBV20-1 and TRBJ1-1; weak D call: TRBD1 (6 bases). The V gene lost 2 bases and the J gene lost 1 base, with 17 bases spanning the gap. Germline values: CDR1 DFQATT, CDR2 SNEGSKA (reference sequence). CDR3 size: 16 residues. The CDR3 DNA follows: TGCAGTGCTAGAAGCGTAGAGAGGACAGCGAACACTGAAGCTTTCTTT. It specifies CSARSVERTANTEAFF.